This TCR beta chain was retrieved from a study of T cell repertoires in cytomegalovirus infection. On the study more broadly: From public TCR beta signatures came an indication of both CMV infection and matching HLA type.

Study-level findings and limits: HLA-C-restricted CMV-specific TCR beta clonotypes prevailed in the ex vivo response.

This CDR3 is built from 15 residues. Germline V gene lookup returns CDR1 SGHVS and CDR2 FQNEAQ. Trimming removed 2 bases from V and 2 bases from J, with 13 bases in between. Using its own MiXCR run on the reads, TCRdb lists one record per CDR3 protein. The sample records about 190,000 distinct CDR3 sequences, roughly 27% being singletons. This clonotype appeared a few times. Its antigen is unknown. The chain joins TRBV7-8 to TRBJ2-7; D may be TRBD1 (6 bases). The sequence derives from a human donor in good health (CMV status not recorded). Some clones in this sample may be carry-over from other donors' samples. Sequences were obtained from PBMCs. CDR3 region: CASSLMAGAPYEQYF. The DNA of the CDR3 is TGTGCCAGCAGCTTAATGGCAGGGGCTCCCTACGAGCAGTACTTC.